The 20 T cell receptor beta chains listed next were all sequenced from one sample in a study of T-cell reconstitution after alpha-beta-depleted transplantation in children. Unique molecular identifiers were incorporated when the TCRbeta library was constructed. TCRdb ran MiXCR on the PCR reads and lists one entry per CDR3 protein. Of about 500,000 distinct CDR3 sequences in the sample, roughly 11% were seen once. The sample in question was PBMCs, mostly from graft donor cells, obtained 180 days after TCRalphabeta/CD19-depleted stem cell transplant. These receptors were obtained from a female patient aged 2 to 10 who had a stem cell transplant for aplastic anemia, so the T cells may come from the graft donor.

Only a few counts were recorded for this clonotype. This chain joins TRBV12-3 or TRBV12-4 and TRBJ2-3, with 9 bases matching TRBD1. This CDR3 comprises 14 residues. With V trimmed by 6 bases and J by 4 bases, 5 bases remained unmatched. The CDR3: CASRRDRVADTQYF. The CDR3 nucleotides are TGTGCCAGCAGACGGGACAGGGTGGCAGATACGCAGTATTTT.

This clonotype was recorded a few times. The J gene is TRBJ2-5, the V gene TRBV4-3; weak D call: TRBD1 (5 bases). The CDR3 has 14 residues. Germline V lookup: CDR1 LGHNA, CDR2 YSLEER. With 1 base removed from V and 5 bases from J, the gap between germline ends came to 11 bases. CDR3 nucleotide sequence: TGCGCCAGCAGCCAAGTCCAGGGTATCGAGACCCAGTACTTC. Translating gives CASSQVQGIETQYF.

There are a few counts of this clonotype. The rearrangement uses TRBV4-1 and TRBJ2-1, with D uncertain. CDR1 is MGHRA, CDR2 YSYEKL, per germline. V was cut by 4 bases and J by 6 bases, with 25 bases left in between. The CDR3 totals 18 residues. CDR3 sequence (DNA): TGCGCCAGCAGCCTTTCCTTGATGGGCTTGGGCCTCTCCAATGAGCAGTTCTTC. It translates to CASSLSLMGLGLSNEQFF.

This clonotype was counted a few times. This chain connects TRBV7-2 to TRBJ2-3; TRBD2 might be the D (5 bases). Trimming left V 6 bases short and J 4 bases short, with 17 bases between. The CDR3 sequence is 15 residues long. The germline V gene has CDR1 SGHTA and CDR2 FQGNSA. CDR3 amino acids: CASRLDLGKADTQYF. The CDR3 region has the DNA TGTGCCAGCAGGCTAGACCTCGGGAAGGCAGATACGCAGTATTTT.

The V and J genes are TRBV7-9 and TRBJ2-1; the D call may be TRBD1 or TRBD2 (5 bases each). The CDR3 runs 16 residues. V lost 4 bases and J lost 2, with 15 bases in between. In germline, CDR1 is SEHNR, CDR2 FQNEAQ (reference sequence). CDR3 nucleotide sequence: TGTGCCAGCAGCTCCCCCCGGGACCGAACCTACAATGAGCAGTTCTTC. It encodes CASSSPRDRTYNEQFF.

This clonotype has a count of ten or more. The V and J genes are TRBV29-1 and TRBJ2-7; TRBD1 might be the D (5 bases). The CDR3 spans 12 residues. V was clipped by 6 bases and J by 3 bases, with 12 bases between them. Germline CDR1 is SQVTM and CDR2 is ANQGSEA. The DNA of the CDR3 is TGCAGCGTCTCGACAGCTTTCTACGAGCAGTACTTC. Protein: CSVSTAFYEQYF.

This clonotype has just a few counts. This chain joins TRBV28 and TRBJ1-1; D perhaps matches TRBD1 (6 bases). Germline CDR1 and CDR2: MDHEN and SYDVKM. V shed 1 base and J shed 4 bases, with 13 bases lying between them. The CDR3 has 15 residues. CDR3: CASSLLLTGRTEAFF. CDR3 coding DNA: TGTGCCAGCAGTTTATTACTGACAGGACGCACTGAAGCTTTCTTT.

This clonotype was seen a few times. The rearrangement joins TRBV10-3 to TRBJ2-7; 8 nucleotides agree with TRBD1. The trim removed 6 bases at V and 2 bases at J, leaving 6 bases unmatched. The length of the CDR3 is 14 residues. Germline V gives CDR1 ENHRY, CDR2 SYGVKD. The CDR3 sequence: CAISPGQGPYEQYF. CDR3 DNA: TGTGCCATCAGCCCCGGACAGGGCCCCTACGAGCAGTACTTC.

This clonotype was observed a handful of times. The rearrangement joins TRBV7-2 to TRBJ2-1, with TRBD1 identical over 9 bases. The V and J ends lost 4 bases and 4 bases, in that order; junction bases with no gene match: 8. The CDR3 is 16 amino acids. Per germline, CDR1 SGHTA and CDR2 FQGNSA. CDR3 sequence: CASSSYLGQGYNEQFF. DNA of the CDR3: TGTGCCAGCAGCTCCTACTTGGGACAGGGATACAATGAGCAGTTCTTC.

The V call is TRBV5-6, the J call TRBJ2-1; D may be TRBD1 (5 bases). Germline CDR1 and CDR2: SGHDT and YYEEEE. V was trimmed by 0 bases and J by 7 bases, leaving 11 bases between them. There are 14 residues in the CDR3. CDR3 coding DNA: TGTGCCAGCAGCTTGGGCGCCCGGACAAATGAGCAGTTCTTC. Amino acids: CASSLGARTNEQFF.

The chain recombines TRBV12-5 with TRBJ2-3, with D tentatively TRBD2 (5 bases). Germline V lookup: CDR1 LGHNT, CDR2 FRNRAP. The CDR3 has 16 residues. V gave up 6 bases and J gave up 2 bases, with 18 bases separating them. The CDR3 region is CASGHALALLTDTQYF. CDR3 in DNA: TGTGCTAGTGGGCACGCTCTAGCTTTACTCACAGATACGCAGTATTTT.

In its sample, this clonotype was seen a few times. The chain employs TRBV27 and TRBJ2-4; D unresolved. V dropped 6 bases and J dropped 0 bases, with 12 bases sitting between them. In germline, CDR1 is MNHEY, CDR2 SMNVEV (reference sequence). The CDR3 has 15 residues. The CDR3 coding sequence is TGTGCCAGCAGCCAAGGGTTAATAGCCAAAAACATTCAGTACTTC. This encodes CASSQGLIAKNIQYF.

This clonotype was counted once. The chain combines TRBV4-3 with TRBJ2-7; 8 nucleotides match TRBD2. Germline V gene sequence: CDR1 LGHNA, CDR2 YSLEER. Unmatched junction bases numbered 11, after V lost 6 bases and J lost 1 base. The CDR3 extends over 16 amino acids. Here the CDR3 DNA reads TGCGCCAGCAGACCCACCTTCGGGGGGGTTTCCTACGAGCAGTACTTC. Translated: CASRPTFGGVSYEQYF.

This clonotype was counted a few times. The rearrangement joins TRBV11-2 to TRBJ1-2; D is undetermined. The germline V gene encodes CDR1 SGHAT and CDR2 FQNNGV. The CDR3 spans 14 residues. V was pared by 3 bases and J by 2 bases, with 10 bases between. The DNA for the CDR3 is TGTGCCAGCAGCTTTCTACTACGGAACTATGGCTACACCTTC. Its translation: CASSFLLRNYGYTF.

The table lists this clonotype with a few counts. The chain combines TRBV7-9 with TRBJ1-1, with D possibly TRBD1 on 5 matching bases. Trimming shortened V by 5 bases and J by 1 base, and 11 bases separated the two germline ends. This CDR3 spans 14 amino acids. From germline, CDR1 is SEHNR and CDR2 FQNEAQ (reference sequence). The CDR3, as DNA: TGTGCCAGCAGCGCAGTGGGGGGGAACACTGAAGCTTTCTTT. This translates into CASSAVGGNTEAFF.

Only a few counts were recorded for this clonotype. The chain employs TRBV12-3 or TRBV12-4 and TRBJ2-3; no definite D call. Trimming took off 4 bases at V and 0 bases at J, with 11 bases between the two ends. The CDR3 sequence is 15 residues long. This CDR3 reads CASSSPLGSTDTQYF. The DNA for the CDR3 is TGTGCCAGCAGTTCGCCCCTGGGTAGCACAGATACGCAGTATTTT.

The J gene is TRBJ2-7, the V gene TRBV6-6; D possibly corresponds to TRBD1 (5 bases). CDR3 length equals 11 residues. Germline lookup yields CDR1 MNHNY and CDR2 SVGAGI (reference sequence). The V end was cut by 6 bases, the J end by 4 bases, with 7 bases between. The CDR3 protein is CASRTGYEQYF. The CDR3 bases are TGTGCCAGCAGAACAGGATACGAGCAGTACTTC.

This clonotype was seen a handful of times. V and J are TRBV28 and TRBJ2-7; either TRBD1 or TRBD2 may supply D (5 bases each). This CDR3 has 14 residues. The germline V gene encodes CDR1 MDHEN and CDR2 SYDVKM. V lost 2 bases and J 0 bases, leaving 8 bases between the germline ends. Written as DNA, the CDR3 is TGTGCCAGCAGTTTAAAGGGGAGCTCCTACGAGCAGTACTTC. Residues: CASSLKGSSYEQYF. The entire variable domain, with the rest obtained from reference TRBV28 and TRBJ2-7, is as follows: DVKVTQSSRYLVKRTGEKVFLECVQDMDHENMFWYRQDPGLGLRLIYFSYDVKMKEKGDIPEGYSVSREKKERFSLILESASTNQTSMYLCASSLKGSSYEQYFGPGTRLTVT.

This sequence joins TRBV7-2 and TRBJ2-7; D is undetermined. The CDR3 consists of 11 residues. The ends were cut back, 0 bases at V and 7 bases at J, with 4 bases in the middle. Germline V gene data show CDR1 as SGHTA and CDR2 as FQGNSA. The CDR3 loop is CASSLAEEQYF. In DNA, the CDR3 is TGTGCCAGCAGCTTAGCGGAGGAGCAGTACTTC.

The sample holds a few counts of this clonotype. A junction boundary mismatches the germline segment, possibly from a read error. The chain links TRBV7-2 to TRBJ1-6; D uncertain. The CDR3 covers 15 residues. Germline V lookup: CDR1 SGHTA, CDR2 FQGNSA. The chain's CDR3 is CASSSRMLFNSPLHF. The CDR3 DNA follows: TGTGCCAGCAGCTCCCGTATGCTCTTTAATTCCCCCCTCCACTTT. The variable domain in full, with the rest retrieved from reference TRBV7-2 and TRBJ1-6, is GAGVSQSPSNKVTEKGKDVELRCDPISGHTALYWYRQSLGQGLEFLIYFQGNSAPDKSGLPSDRFSAERTGGSVSTLTIQRTQQEDSAVYLCASSSRMLFNSPLHFGNGTRLTVT.